The sequence of this T cell receptor beta chain was determined in a study of T-cell reconstitution after alpha-beta-depleted transplantation in children. Germline assignment: CDR1 SGHTA and CDR2 FQGTGA. The CDR3 totals 18 residues. Remarks on this clonotype: Its specificity is not known. A much larger clonotype is one base distant, so this may be a read error.

Regarding the study as a whole: Newly generated T cells supplied most T-cell counts and diversity one year post-transplant.

The authors prepared the TCRbeta library with unique molecular identifiers. TCRdb re-called the PCR reads through MiXCR, storing one row per CDR3 protein. The table records fewer than 550,000 distinct CDR3 sequences, roughly an eighth of them present only once. Specimen: PBMCs, mostly from graft donor cells, collected 180 days after TCRalphabeta/CD19-depleted stem cell transplant. This clonotype was obtained from a female patient between 2 and 15 years old who had a stem cell transplant for aplastic anemia, so the T cells may come from the graft donor. The rearrangement links TRBV7-3 to TRBJ2-3; D is perhaps TRBD2 (6 bases). The CDR3 DNA reads TGTGCCAGCAGCTTATCCGGGACTGCTCAAGTGGTAACAGATACGCATTATTTT. This translates into CASSLSGTAQVVTDTHYF.